The next 26 T cell receptor beta chains were all read from a single sample in a study of T-cell reconstitution after alpha-beta-depleted transplantation in children. A TCRbeta library incorporating unique molecular identifiers was prepared. TCRdb recomputed calls from the PCR reads with MiXCR, one row per CDR3 protein. The sample yields fewer than 550,000 distinct CDR3 sequences, roughly 17% seen once. Here the sequenced sample was PBMCs, mostly from graft donor cells, taken 360 days after TCRalphabeta/CD19-depleted stem cell transplant. The receptors come from a boy younger than two who had a stem cell transplant for Wiskott-Aldrich syndrome, so the T cells may come from the graft donor.

DNA for the CDR3: TGCAGTGCTAGAAGTGACCGGGGAAGGTACCACAATGAGCAGTTCTTC. As protein: CSARSDRGRYHNEQFF. This chain links TRBV20-1 with TRBJ2-1, with D perhaps matching TRBD2 (5 bases). The CDR3 runs 16 residues. Trimming pared 2 bases from V and 5 bases from J, leaving 19 bases between. Germline V gene lookup returns CDR1 DFQATT and CDR2 SNEGSKA (reference sequence).

This clonotype occurred a few times. The CDR3 nucleotides are TGCGCCAGCAGCGCCCCCCGAGCGGGGGGGCATGGTGAGCAGTTCTTC. It codes for CASSAPRAGGHGEQFF. The V gene is TRBV5-1, the J gene TRBJ2-1; 10 positions match TRBD2. After removal of 4 bases from V and 9 bases from J, the junction contained 13 bases not matched to a gene. Germline CDR1 reads SGHRS; CDR2 reads YFSETQ. The CDR3 covers 16 residues.

The rearrangement joins TRBV24-1 to TRBJ2-1, with D perhaps TRBD1 (5 bases). V was shortened by 3 bases and J by 4 bases, with 9 bases between the two germline ends. Germline assignment: CDR1 KGHDR and CDR2 SFDVKD. The CDR3 is made up of 14 amino acids. CDR3 coding DNA: TGTGCCACCAGTGATCCTCAGGGATACAATGAGCAGTTCTTC. Translation gives CATSDPQGYNEQFF.

Ten or more counts support this clonotype. V gene TRBV27 combines with J gene TRBJ2-7; 13 positions agree with TRBD2. CDR3 length: 14 amino acids. Germline assignment: CDR1 MNHEY and CDR2 SMNVEV (reference sequence). V was pared by 5 bases and J by 4 bases, with 2 bases of the junction left unmatched. The DNA for the CDR3 is TGTGCCAGCAGTGGACTAGCGGGGGATTACGAGCAGTACTTC. The encoded protein is CASSGLAGDYEQYF.

The rearrangement joins TRBV4-3 to TRBJ2-5; unclear D gene. Trimming shortened V by 0 bases and J by 5 bases, and 7 bases separated the two germline ends. Looked up from germline, CDR1 is LGHNA and CDR2 is YSLEER. There are 13 residues in the CDR3. The CDR3 region has the DNA TGCGCCAGCAGCCAAGATATCCTGGAGACCCAGTACTTC. It is translated as CASSQDILETQYF.

This clonotype was seen a few times. V usage is TRBV2 and J usage is TRBJ2-3; D might be TRBD1 (6 bases). Germline V lookup: CDR1 SNHLY, CDR2 FYNNEI. This CDR3 contains 13 residues. V lost 4 bases and J lost 3, with 8 bases in between. The CDR3, as DNA: TGTGCCAGCAGTGCTAGGGGGACAGATACGCAGTATTTT. It is translated as CASSARGTDTQYF.

This clonotype was detected once. The V and J genes are TRBV3-1 and TRBJ1-6; D is possibly TRBD1 (5 bases). CDR3 size: 12 residues. The V gene lost 4 bases and the J gene lost 9 bases, with 7 bases spanning the gap. Germline-derived CDR1 and CDR2 are LGHDT and YNNKEL (reference sequence). CDR3 sequence reads: CASSPQGSPLHF. The CDR3 region has the DNA TGTGCCAGCAGCCCCCAGGGTTCACCCCTCCACTTT.

The rearrangement links TRBV6-5 to TRBJ2-1; no clear D. CDR1 is MNHEY and CDR2 is SVGAGI in the germline V gene. V was cut by 0 bases and J by 6 bases, with 12 bases left in between. The CDR3 length is 15 residues. CDR3 nucleotide sequence: TGTGCCAGCAGTTACTCGAAACCAGCGAGCAATGAGCAGTTCTTC. Protein product: CASSYSKPASNEQFF.

This clonotype was detected only a few times. The chain employs TRBV15 and TRBJ1-1, with D tentatively TRBD1 (6 bases). V lost 0 bases and J 0 bases, leaving 17 bases between the germline ends. The CDR3 runs to 18 residues. Germline V gene data show CDR1 as LNHNV and CDR2 as YYDKDF (reference sequence). CDR3 protein: CATSREGRGGGVNTEAFF. In nucleotides, the CDR3 is TGTGCCACCAGCAGAGAAGGCAGGGGCGGAGGGGTGAACACTGAAGCTTTCTTT.

This clonotype was counted a few times. At one end the junction does not follow the germline gene, possibly because of a read error. The chain recombines TRBV18 with TRBJ2-1; D unclear. Germline lookup yields CDR1 KGHSH and CDR2 LQKENI. This CDR3 contains 12 residues. DNA for the CDR3: TGTGCCAGCTCACCTTCAAGTTCCCTAATCCTCTTC. Protein sequence: CASSPSSSLILF.

The V call is TRBV20-1, the J call TRBJ2-7; 15 nucleotides agree with TRBD2. Germline CDR1 DFQATT, CDR2 SNEGSKA (reference sequence). The CDR3 has 16 residues. The V gene end was trimmed by 3 bases and the J gene end by 3 bases; junction bases not matched to a gene: 6. The CDR3 spells CSARTGTSGRRYEQYF. The CDR3 nucleotides read TGCAGTGCTAGGACCGGGACTAGCGGGAGGCGCTACGAGCAGTACTTC.

This clonotype was seen a few times. The chain couples TRBV5-1 to TRBJ2-7; unclear D gene. The CDR3 spans 15 residues. Deletions cut 2 bases from V and 3 bases from J, with 15 bases between. Germline V gene lookup returns CDR1 SGHRS and CDR2 YFSETQ. In DNA form, the CDR3 reads TGCGCCAGCAGCTTTTCTGACCATGACTGCTACGAGCAGTACTTC. It is translated as CASSFSDHDCYEQYF.

This chain joins TRBV20-1 and TRBJ2-7; D may be TRBD1 or TRBD2 (5 bases each). Germline CDR1 reads DFQATT; CDR2 reads SNEGSKA (reference sequence). The CDR3 has 13 amino acids. Trimming took off 1 base at V and 9 bases at J, with 16 bases between the two ends. The CDR3 DNA follows: TGCAGTGCTAGAGCTAGTCCCAGGGCGGGGCAGTACTTC. This encodes CSARASPRAGQYF.

This clonotype was observed a handful of times. V gene TRBV20-1 combines with J gene TRBJ2-7; D is tentatively TRBD1 or TRBD2 (5 bases each). Trimming cost V 1 base and J 0 bases, with 13 bases left between them. The CDR3 has 15 amino acids. Germline CDR1 and CDR2: DFQATT and SNEGSKA (reference sequence). For the CDR3, the DNA is TGCAGTGCTAGAGCCCCGGGACGTAACTCCTACGAGCAGTACTTC. Protein: CSARAPGRNSYEQYF.

The J gene is TRBJ1-4, the V gene TRBV5-1; 7 nucleotides align to TRBD1. The CDR3 spans 15 residues. The germline V gene has CDR1 SGHRS and CDR2 YFSETQ. Trimming cost V 4 bases and J 3 bases; bases outside gene matches: 6. The CDR3 spells CASSIGQASNEKLFF. CDR3 coding DNA: TGCGCCAGCAGCATTGGACAGGCCTCTAATGAAAAACTGTTTTTT.

This rearrangement joins TRBV7-8 to TRBJ2-3, with 9 bases aligning to TRBD1. CDR1 is SGHVS and CDR2 is FQNEAQ in the germline V gene. V was pared by 3 bases and J by 4 bases, with 17 bases of the junction left unmatched. The CDR3 is made up of 19 amino acids. Here the CDR3 DNA reads TGTGCCAGCAGCTTCCAGACCTCCCGACAGGGGGTCCCTCCAGATACGCAGTATTTT. Its protein product is CASSFQTSRQGVPPDTQYF.

The chain uses TRBV11-2 and TRBJ2-1; the match to TRBD1 covers 8 bases. The CDR3 totals 15 residues. The germline gives CDR1 SGHAT, CDR2 FQNNGV. V lost 5 bases and J lost 6; bases outside the gene matches: 9. CDR3 protein: CASSSGQGSVNEQFF. CDR3 nucleotide sequence: TGTGCCAGCAGCAGTGGACAGGGAAGTGTCAATGAGCAGTTCTTC.

The chain uses TRBV7-8 and TRBJ1-4, with a tentative D call TRBD1 (5 bases). CDR1 and CDR2 (germline): SGHVS, FQNEAQ. V lost 1 base and J lost 11, with 20 bases in between. The CDR3 length is 16 residues. CDR3 sequence (DNA): TGTGCCAGCAGCTTAGAAGGGACCAAACCTCTATTGAAACTGTTTTTT. This gives the protein CASSLEGTKPLLKLFF.

This clonotype was seen more than once but under ten times. The chain employs TRBV12-3 or TRBV12-4 and TRBJ2-7; weak D call: TRBD1 (6 bases). This CDR3 region has 15 residues. Trimming removed 5 bases from V and 2 bases from J, with 16 bases in between. The DNA of the CDR3 is TGTGCCAGCAGTAGGACGGACAGCCTCCCCTACGAGCAGTACTTC. Protein product: CASSRTDSLPYEQYF.

This clonotype was detected a few times. The gene calls are TRBV20-1 and TRBJ1-5; D gene unclear. CDR1 is DFQATT, CDR2 SNEGSKA, per germline (reference sequence). V shed 5 bases and J shed 3 bases, with 17 bases lying between them. The CDR3 totals 15 residues. The CDR3 loop is CSAPSGRLHNQPQHF. DNA for the CDR3: TGCAGTGCTCCGTCCGGGAGGTTGCACAATCAGCCCCAGCATTTT.

This clonotype was recorded a few times. The chain joins TRBV5-1 to TRBJ1-2; weak D call: TRBD1 (5 bases). Germline values: CDR1 SGHRS, CDR2 YFSETQ. V was trimmed by 2 bases and J by 0 bases, leaving 11 bases between them. The CDR3 has 15 amino acids. The CDR3 loop is CASSFEGRPNYGYTF. CDR3 nucleotides: TGCGCCAGCAGCTTTGAGGGGCGTCCTAACTATGGCTACACCTTC.

The chain recombines TRBV20-1 with TRBJ2-5; 11 bases fit TRBD2. With V trimmed by 5 bases and J by 7 bases, 9 bases remained unmatched. The CDR3 extends over 14 amino acids. CDR1 is DFQATT, CDR2 SNEGSKA, per germline (reference sequence). This CDR3 is CSAYSGRAGRTQYF. The CDR3 DNA reads as TGCAGTGCTTATAGCGGGAGGGCCGGGAGGACCCAGTACTTC.

This clonotype was seen a few times. Here the CDR3 reads CASSLTGRGETNEKLFF. The CDR3 bases are TGTGCCAGCAGCTTGACCGGCAGGGGGGAAACTAATGAAAAACTGTTTTTT. The chain is built from TRBV5-4 and TRBJ1-4; the match to TRBD1 covers 7 bases. The CDR3 covers 17 residues. The ends lost 1 base at V and 1 base at J; junction bases unmatched: 7. The V gene's germline CDR1 is SGHNT and CDR2 YYREEE (reference sequence). Full variable domain (rest looked up from reference TRBV5-4 and TRBJ1-4): ETGVTQSPTHLIKTRGQQVTLRCSSQSGHNTVSWYQQALGQGPQFIFQYYREEENGRGNFPPRFSGLQFPNYSSELNVNALELDDSALYLCASSLTGRGETNEKLFFGSGTQLSVL.

V is TRBV12-3 or TRBV12-4 and J is TRBJ2-3; 16 bases line up with TRBD2. With 6 bases clipped from V and 2 bases from J, the junction kept 14 bases outside the gene matches. CDR3 length: 20 amino acids. CDR3 amino acids: CASSPLGGLAGGPLTDTQYF. As DNA, the CDR3 is TGTGCCAGCAGCCCCCTCGGGGGACTAGCGGGGGGGCCCCTCACAGATACGCAGTATTTT.

The rearrangement links TRBV20-1 to TRBJ2-3; TRBD1 might be the D (6 bases). The J call may not be correct, given that the DNA end is closer to TRBJ1-5. The CDR3 has 13 residues. CDR1 is DFQATT, CDR2 SNEGSKA, per germline (reference sequence). The CDR3 nucleotides read TGCAGTGCTAAACAACAGGGCACAGATACGCAGCATTTT. It translates to CSAKQQGTDTQHF.

The chain combines TRBV21-1 with TRBJ2-7; no check of the table's D call, TRBD1, against the DNA was made. TRBV21-1 is classified as a pseudogene. The CDR3 has 14 residues. CDR3 protein: CASSKGAGTNEQYF. CDR3 DNA sequence: TGTGCCAGCAGCAAGGGGGCAGGGACAAACGAGCAGTACTTC.